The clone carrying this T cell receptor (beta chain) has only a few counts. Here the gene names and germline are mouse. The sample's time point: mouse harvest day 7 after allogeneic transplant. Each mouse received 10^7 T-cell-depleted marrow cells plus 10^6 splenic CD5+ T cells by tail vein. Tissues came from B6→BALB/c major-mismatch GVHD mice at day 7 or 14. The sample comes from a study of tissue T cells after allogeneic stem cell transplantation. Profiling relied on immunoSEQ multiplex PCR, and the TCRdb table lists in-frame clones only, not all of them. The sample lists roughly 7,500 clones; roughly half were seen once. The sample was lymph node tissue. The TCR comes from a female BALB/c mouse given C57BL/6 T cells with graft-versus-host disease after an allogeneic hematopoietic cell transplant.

CDR3 in amino acids: CASSFLGGFNQDTQYF. The CDR3 bases that were read are TGTGCCAGCAGCTTCCTGGGGGGCTTTAACCAAGACACCCAGTAC. V is TRBV3 and J is TRBJ2-5; 8 positions match TRBD2. The observed sequence ends 1 residue before the CDR3 terminus, with the missing tail filled in from the germline J gene. CDR3 size: 16 residues. Germline-derived CDR1 and CDR2 are SNHLY and FYNGKV (reference sequence). V was pared by 3 bases and J by 0 bases, with 5 bases of the junction left unmatched.